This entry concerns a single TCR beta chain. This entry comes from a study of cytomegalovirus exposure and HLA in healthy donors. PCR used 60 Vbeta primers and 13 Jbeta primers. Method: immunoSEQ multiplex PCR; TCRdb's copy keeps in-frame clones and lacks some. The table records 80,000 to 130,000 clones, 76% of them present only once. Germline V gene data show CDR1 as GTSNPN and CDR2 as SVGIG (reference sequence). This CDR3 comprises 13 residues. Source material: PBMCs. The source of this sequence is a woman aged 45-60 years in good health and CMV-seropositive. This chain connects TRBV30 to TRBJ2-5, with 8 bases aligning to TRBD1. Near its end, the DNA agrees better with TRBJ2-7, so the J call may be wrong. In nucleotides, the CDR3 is TGTGCCTGGGTACAGGGGACAGGCTACGAGCAGTACTTC. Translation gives CAWVQGTGYEQYF.